Presented here are 27 T cell receptor beta chains from one specimen sequenced in a study of beta chain features in type 1 diabetes. General observations from the study: A moderate, significant TCRB CDR3 shortening appeared in type 1 diabetes across four CD4+ subsets.

What these receptors recognize is not known. Every isolated RNA sample was fully reverse transcribed, so sequencing captured expressed TCRB transcripts. Only in-frame clones appear in the TCRdb table, and some are missing; sequencing was by immunoSEQ multiplex PCR. The data show about 660,000 clones, more than 13% seen once. Sequences were obtained from naive CD4+ T cells from blood. These receptors came from a man younger than 35 with type 1 diabetes.

The chain couples TRBV21-1 to TRBJ2-5; the table calls TRBD2, which could not be checked here. TRBV21-1 is recorded as a pseudogene. The CDR3 loop spans 13 amino acids. This CDR3 reads CASSFTSRETQYF. DNA of the CDR3: TGTGCCAGCAGCTTCACTAGCAGAGAGACCCAGTACTTC.

J is TRBJ2-5 and V is TRBV2, with 8 bases fitting TRBD1. Germline loops: CDR1 SNHLY, CDR2 FYNNEI. This CDR3 has 13 amino acids. The trim removed 6 bases at V and 3 bases at J, leaving 3 bases unmatched. The CDR3 bases are TGTGCCAGCAGCCGGACAGGGAAAGAGACCCAGTACTTC. Translated, it gives CASSRTGKETQYF.

This clone was recorded only once. The chain carries TRBV28 and TRBJ1-2; the D gene is possibly TRBD1 (6 bases). Deletions cut 5 bases from V and 5 bases from J, with 15 bases between. Germline V gene data show CDR1 as MDHEN and CDR2 as SYDVKM. The CDR3 is 14 amino acids. CDR3 sequence: CASSRTRGGYGYTF. The CDR3 DNA is TGTGCCAGCAGTCGGACCAGGGGAGGATATGGCTACACCTTC.

This clone has a handful of counts. This chain links TRBV14 with TRBJ2-5; D remains ambiguous. CDR1 SGHDN and CDR2 FVKESK come from the germline V gene. There are 12 residues in the CDR3. V lost 2 bases and J lost 5, with 6 bases in between. The CDR3: CASSQFWETQYF. The CDR3 DNA is TGTGCCAGCAGCCAATTCTGGGAGACCCAGTACTTC.

A remark on this clone: Other DNA sequences from this sample encode an identical CDR3 as well. The V and J genes are TRBV20-1 and TRBJ2-1; D is unclear. The CDR3 runs to 10 residues. Trimming shortened V by 6 bases and J by 4 bases, and 4 bases separated the two germline ends. Germline CDR1 DFQATT, CDR2 SNEGSKA (reference sequence). DNA of the CDR3: TGCAGTGCCCAATACAATGAGCAGTTCTTC. Protein sequence: CSAQYNEQFF.

V is TRBV30 and J is TRBJ2-5; D unresolved. The CDR3 consists of 13 residues. The germline V gene encodes CDR1 GTSNPN and CDR2 SVGIG (reference sequence). V lost 5 bases, J lost 1 base, and 11 bases lay in between. CDR3 in DNA: TGTGCCTGGGATCCCGTGGGCCAAGAGACCCAGTACTTC. This translates into CAWDPVGQETQYF.

The V gene is TRBV7-9, the J gene TRBJ1-3; tentative D call: TRBD1 (6 bases). The V and J ends lost 5 bases and 10 bases respectively, with 12 bases between them. The CDR3 is 12 amino acids. Germline CDR1 and CDR2: SEHNR and FQNEAQ (reference sequence). The CDR3 sequence is CASSQVQGTIYF. The CDR3 nucleotides read TGTGCCAGCAGCCAAGTACAGGGAACCATATATTTT.

The chain joins TRBV30 to TRBJ2-1; 13 bases align to TRBD2. This CDR3 has 15 residues. V was pared by 0 bases and J by 4 bases, with 0 bases of the junction left unmatched. Germline values: CDR1 GTSNPN, CDR2 SVGIG (reference sequence). The CDR3 sequence is CAWSVTSGRYNEQFF. The CDR3 region has the DNA TGTGCCTGGAGTGTGACTAGCGGGAGGTACAATGAGCAGTTCTTC. Drawing the rest from reference TRBV30 and TRBJ2-1, the complete variable domain is SQTIHQWPATLVQPVGSPLSLECTVEGTSNPNLYWYRQAAGRGLQLLFYSVGIGQISSEVPQNLSASRPQDRQFILSSKKLLLSDSGFYLCAWSVTSGRYNEQFFGPGTRLTVL.

This clone occurred once. The rearrangement uses TRBV6-5 and TRBJ2-7; D is unclear. This CDR3 contains 13 residues. V lost 5 bases to trimming and J lost 2 bases, with 10 bases between them. Germline CDR1 reads MNHEY; CDR2 reads SVGAGI. The DNA of the CDR3 is TGTGCCAGCAGTCAGACACTACCCTACGAGCAGTACTTC. Its protein product is CASSQTLPYEQYF.

The chain couples TRBV5-1 to TRBJ2-2; D ambiguous. Between the trimmed V and J ends, which lost 1 base and 6 bases, there was a span of 7 bases. The CDR3 length is 13 residues. Germline V CDR1 and CDR2: SGHRS, YFSETQ. In DNA, the CDR3 is TGCGCCAGCAGCTTGAGTGCCCCCGGGGAGCTGTTTTTT. Translated, it gives CASSLSAPGELFF.

This clone occurred once. The chain is built from TRBV2 and TRBJ1-2; D ambiguous. The V gene lost 6 bases and the J gene lost 0 bases, with 20 bases spanning the gap. This CDR3 is built from 17 residues. Germline V CDR1 and CDR2: SNHLY, FYNNEI. DNA of the CDR3: TGTGCCAGCAGCCCAGCCCCGCGGCGGGCAGCTAACTATGGCTACACCTTC. It is translated as CASSPAPRRAANYGYTF.

There are a few counts of this clone. This chain connects TRBV28 to TRBJ2-2; 8 bases map to TRBD2. Germline V lookup: CDR1 MDHEN, CDR2 SYDVKM. The ends lost 1 base at V and 4 bases at J; junction bases unmatched: 2. This CDR3 contains 15 residues. DNA for the CDR3: TGTGCCAGCAGTTTATTGCTAGCGGGCACCGGGGAGCTGTTTTTT. Residues: CASSLLLAGTGELFF.

This rearrangement joins TRBV6-5 to TRBJ2-3; D call uncertain. The CDR3 is made up of 14 amino acids. Trimming shortened V by 4 bases and J by 0 bases, and 8 bases separated the two germline ends. Germline loops: CDR1 MNHEY, CDR2 SVGAGI. CDR3 coding DNA: TGTGCCAGCAGTTTGACTGTGAGCACAGATACGCAGTATTTT. Its translation: CASSLTVSTDTQYF.

Here the CDR3 DNA reads TGTGCCAGCAGTTATGCGCAAGCGGGTATAAGCTACGAGCAGTACTTC. Its protein is CASSYAQAGISYEQYF. This chain joins TRBV7-2 and TRBJ2-7; TRBD2 is a possible D gene (6 bases). This CDR3 has 16 residues. The V gene lost 6 bases and the J gene lost 3 bases, with 21 bases spanning the gap. The V gene's germline CDR1 is SGHTA and CDR2 FQGNSA. Using reference TRBV7-2 and TRBJ2-7 for the parts outside the CDR3, the full variable domain is GAGVSQSPSNKVTEKGKDVELRCDPISGHTALYWYRQSLGQGLEFLIYFQGNSAPDKSGLPSDRFSAERTGGSVSTLTIQRTQQEDSAVYLCASSYAQAGISYEQYFGPGTRLTVT.

The chain links TRBV2 to TRBJ1-4; 7 bases agree with TRBD1. With 7 bases clipped from V and 4 bases from J, the junction kept 9 bases outside the gene matches. The CDR3 runs 15 residues. Germline assignment: CDR1 SNHLY and CDR2 FYNNEI. CDR3 DNA: TGTGCCAGCACAGAGGGACAGTCCGTTAATGAAAAACTGTTTTTT. Its translation is CASTEGQSVNEKLFF.

V usage is TRBV21-1 and J usage is TRBJ1-1; the table's TRBD1 call for D was not verified on the DNA. TRBV21-1 is flagged as a pseudogene. CDR3 size: 14 residues. The CDR3 spells CASRPGQGGTEAFF. CDR3 coding DNA: TGTGCCAGCAGGCCGGGACAGGGCGGCACTGAAGCTTTCTTT.

This chain connects TRBV5-1 to TRBJ1-1; unclear D gene. Germline values: CDR1 SGHRS, CDR2 YFSETQ. The ends were cut back, 0 bases at V and 1 base at J, with 7 bases in the middle. This CDR3 has 14 amino acids. CDR3 sequence: CASSLAVPNTEAFF. In DNA, the CDR3 is TGCGCCAGCAGCTTGGCCGTACCGAACACTGAAGCTTTCTTT.

Note on this clone: This sample includes further DNA sequences coding for the same CDR3. This chain connects TRBV7-9 to TRBJ1-2, with a tentative D call TRBD1 (5 bases). Looked up from germline, CDR1 is SEHNR and CDR2 is FQNEAQ (reference sequence). The CDR3 consists of 13 residues. With 0 bases removed from V and 7 bases from J, the gap between germline ends came to 9 bases. The CDR3 bases are TGTGCCAGCAGCTTAGCAGGGGCTGGTGGCTACACCTTC. Protein product: CASSLAGAGGYTF.

J is TRBJ2-6 and V is TRBV27, with a tentative D call TRBD1 (5 bases). This CDR3 is built from 15 residues. Germline V gene sequence: CDR1 MNHEY, CDR2 SMNVEV (reference sequence). Trimming left V 5 bases short and J 0 bases short, with 8 bases between. Here the CDR3 reads CASSRGSSGANVLTF. The CDR3, as DNA: TGTGCCAGCAGTAGGGGAAGCTCTGGGGCCAACGTCCTGACTTTC.

This clone has just a few counts. The chain combines TRBV7-3 with TRBJ2-1; D possibly corresponds to TRBD2 (6 bases). Looked up from germline, CDR1 is SGHTA and CDR2 is FQGTGA. The V end lost 5 bases, the J end lost 0 bases, and 17 bases lay between the germline ends. This CDR3 region has 17 residues. This CDR3 is CASSPGAGRSSYNEQFF. The CDR3 bases are TGTGCCAGCAGCCCCGGGGCGGGGCGGAGCTCCTACAATGAGCAGTTCTTC.

The chain carries TRBV11-2 and TRBJ1-2, with D possibly matching TRBD1 (5 bases). The V end was cut by 5 bases, the J end by 4 bases, with 17 bases between. CDR3 size: 15 residues. The germline CDR1 and CDR2 sequences are SGHAT and FQNNGV. The CDR3 DNA reads TGTGCCAGCAGCCCCCTACGAGGGGACGGCTATGGCTACACCTTC. Amino acids: CASSPLRGDGYGYTF.

Concerning this clone itself: Other DNA sequences from this sample encode an identical CDR3 as well. V gene TRBV5-1 combines with J gene TRBJ2-5, with unresolved D. V gave up 4 bases and J gave up 5 bases, with 9 bases separating them. The CDR3 sequence is 12 residues long. The germline gives CDR1 SGHRS, CDR2 YFSETQ. The CDR3 DNA reads TGCGCCAGCAGCCCTCAAGGGGAGACCCAGTACTTC. It is translated as CASSPQGETQYF.

The CDR3 DNA follows: TGTGCCTGGAGTGTAATAAACTTTACCTACGAGCAGTACTTC. This codes for CAWSVINFTYEQYF. The chain uses TRBV30 and TRBJ2-7; D gene uncertain. CDR3 size: 14 residues. The V gene's germline CDR1 is GTSNPN and CDR2 SVGIG (reference sequence). V lost 0 bases and J 2 bases, leaving 11 bases between the germline ends.

The rearrangement joins TRBV6-5 to TRBJ1-4, with D possibly TRBD1 on 6 matching bases. The CDR3 length is 16 residues. Trimming left V 2 bases short and J 7 bases short, with 17 bases between. From germline, CDR1 is MNHEY and CDR2 SVGAGI. CDR3 sequence (DNA): TGTGCCAGCAGTTACAGCGGGGGCCGGCCTAGTGAAAAACTGTTTTTT. This encodes CASSYSGGRPSEKLFF.

The V call is TRBV30, the J call TRBJ2-7; 9 nucleotides line up with TRBD2. Losses at the gene ends were 2 bases for V and 7 bases for J; bases not matched to a gene: 9. The CDR3 is 14 residues long. CDR1 is GTSNPN, CDR2 SVGIG, per germline (reference sequence). CDR3 sequence: CAWSFEIAGEEQYF. CDR3 bases: TGTGCCTGGAGTTTCGAAATAGCGGGAGAAGAGCAGTACTTC.

The genes are TRBV29-1 and TRBJ1-2, with D hard to call. Trimming took off 4 bases at V and 4 bases at J, with 7 bases between the two ends. Germline CDR1 reads SQVTM; CDR2 reads ANQGSEA. This CDR3 contains 11 residues. The CDR3 loop is CSVGAAYGYTF. In DNA, the CDR3 is TGCAGCGTTGGGGCAGCCTATGGCTACACCTTC. The complete variable domain, with remaining parts taken from reference TRBV29-1 and TRBJ1-2, reads SAVISQKPSRDICQRGTSLTIQCQVDSQVTMMFWYRQQPGQSLTLIATANQGSEATYESGFVIDKFPISRPNLTFSTLTVSNMSPEDSSIYLCSVGAAYGYTFGSGTRLTVV.

V gene TRBV2 combines with J gene TRBJ2-3; D is undetermined. There are 10 residues in the CDR3. Trimming removed 7 bases from V and 4 bases from J, with 3 bases in between. Germline V gene lookup returns CDR1 SNHLY and CDR2 FYNNEI. DNA for the CDR3: TGTGCCAGCAAGGCAGATACGCAGTATTTT. Protein product: CASKADTQYF. Using reference TRBV2 and TRBJ2-3 for the parts outside the CDR3, the full variable domain is EPEVTQTPSHQVTQMGQEVILRCVPISNHLYFYWYRQILGQKVEFLVSFYNNEISEKSEIFDDQFSVERPDGSNFTLKIRSTKLEDSAMYFCASKADTQYFGPGTRLTVL.